This TCR beta chain was documented in a study of shared clonotypes between healthy human individuals. Whole-study context: A donor's plate count was three for CD4 naive and three for CD4 memory; CD8 naive had two and CD8 memory one.

A remark on this clone: What it binds is unknown.

Here immunoSEQ multiplex PCR was the method, and the copy in TCRdb shows in-frame clones only, minus some. The sample has under 550,000 clones; about 96% are singletons. Whole-study findings and limits: Clonotype sharing among donors, it was expected, would be affected by sequencing depth. Researchers sampled only blood; tissue repertoires likely differ. Generally, naive subsets came out with larger estimated richness than memory subsets.

Germline lookup yields CDR1 SGHRS and CDR2 YFSETQ. Trimming shortened V by 4 bases and J by 6 bases, and 14 bases separated the two germline ends. The CDR3 runs 14 residues. The sequence came from a woman aged 30 to 39 in good health. The chain employs TRBV5-1 and TRBJ1-5, with D possibly matching TRBD1 (6 bases). The source material was naive CD4+ T cells sorted from blood. As to subset: CD45RA+ positively selected. CDR3 coding DNA: TGCGCCAGCAGCCTGGGAGGGGGGCCTCAGCCCCAGCATTTT. Residues: CASSLGGGPQPQHF.